Included here is one TCR beta chain sequence, with context. The antigen is unknown. The sample is drawn from a study of cytotoxic CD8 clonotypes in ibrutinib-treated CLL. Study-level background: Patients: 11 to 12 relapsed/refractory, about 14 treatment-naive, some 18 IGHV unmutated.

Findings and limits, study-wide: Clonality increased at ibrutinib response and stayed stable in sustained remission. At progression, however, it fell back toward baseline. Contraction or stability on treatment was seen for public clonotypes, which were uncommon.

Some clones are missing from TCRdb's copy, which holds only in-frame ones; the method was immunoSEQ multiplex PCR. The profile covers 250,000 to 350,000 clones, with approximately 76% appearing a single time and about 5.8% taken by the ten largest. CDR3 length equals 12 residues. Germline CDR1 SGHNT, CDR2 YYREEE (reference sequence). V shed 2 bases and J shed 5 bases, with 7 bases lying between them. This TCR came from a human donor with chronic lymphocytic leukemia. The sequencing here drew on PBMCs, taken at disease progression, from a patient treated with ibrutinib. V gene TRBV5-4 combines with J gene TRBJ2-5; D is possibly TRBD2 (5 bases). The CDR3 DNA reads TGTGCCAGCAGCTTTGGACTTGAGACCCAGTACTTC. Translated, it gives CASSFGLETQYF.